This T cell receptor (beta chain) was identified during a study of blood T cell repertoires in COVID-19. About the study: Samples came from the United States, Italy and Spain, spanning acute and convalescent COVID-19.

The data were produced by immunoSEQ multiplex PCR, yet TCRdb's version contains in-frame clones alone and is incomplete. Among about 59,000 clones listed, less than 90% were seen once. Germline values: CDR1 SGHAT, CDR2 FQNNGV. The length of the CDR3 is 17 residues. V lost 5 bases, J lost 2 bases, and 11 bases stayed unmatched. The sample was peripheral blood. This rearrangement joins TRBV11-2 to TRBJ1-2; 10 bases line up with TRBD1. The clonotype originates from an elderly man in a cohort sampled during active COVID-19. CDR3: CASSQRQGAPRNYGYTF. CDR3 DNA: TGTGCCAGCAGCCAGCGACAGGGGGCGCCCCGGAACTATGGCTACACCTTC. Complete variable domain (other parts from reference TRBV11-2 and TRBJ1-2): EAGVAQSPRYKIIEKRQSVAFWCNPISGHATLYWYQQILGQGPKLLIQFQNNGVVDDSQLPKDRFSAERLKGVDSTLKIQPAKLEDSAVYLCASSQRQGAPRNYGYTFGSGTRLTVV.